A single sample is the source of the 19 T cell receptor beta chains below, sequenced in a study of blood T cell repertoires in COVID-19. Generated by immunoSEQ multiplex PCR, the TCRdb table keeps only in-frame clones and is missing some. The sample lists under 250,000 clones; around 87% were seen once. The sequencing input was peripheral blood. These receptors all stem from a woman in her 70s with active or convalescent COVID-19.

J is TRBJ1-3 and V is TRBV18; maybe TRBD1 (6 bases). Trimming cost V 2 bases and J 0 bases, with 17 bases left between them. CDR1 KGHSH and CDR2 LQKENI come from the germline V gene. This CDR3 comprises 18 residues. The CDR3, as DNA: TGTGCCAGCTCACCAAGGCAAACAACAGGGAGCTCTGGAAACACCATATATTTT. It specifies CASSPRQTTGSSGNTIYF. The full variable domain, completed using reference TRBV18 and TRBJ1-3, is NAGVMQNPRHLVRRRGQEARLRCSPMKGHSHVYWYRQLPEEGLKFMVYLQKENIIDESGMPKERFSAEFPKEGPSILRIQQVVRGDSAAYFCASSPRQTTGSSGNTIYFGEGSWLTVV.

The genes are TRBV3-1 (or the pseudogene TRBV3-2) and TRBJ2-1, with TRBD2 matching over 12 bases. The length of the CDR3 is 16 residues. Germline-derived CDR1 and CDR2 are LGHDT and YNNKEL (reference sequence). V lost 6 bases to trimming and J lost 0 bases; unmatched junction nucleotides: 3. For the CDR3, the DNA is TGTGCCAGCAGTGGACTAGCGGGAAGCTCCTACAATGAGCAGTTCTTC. Translated: CASSGLAGSSYNEQFF.

V usage is TRBV21-1 and J usage is TRBJ1-5; the table gives TRBD1 as D, unverified against the DNA. TRBV21-1 has pseudogene status. This CDR3 contains 17 residues. CDR3 nucleotides: TGTGCCAGCAGCCAACGGACAGGGTACCATAGCAATCAGCCCCAGCATTTT. It codes for CASSQRTGYHSNQPQHF.

This clone was found once. V usage is TRBV7-9 and J usage is TRBJ2-5, with D possibly being TRBD2 (5 bases). The germline V gene encodes CDR1 SEHNR and CDR2 FQNEAQ (reference sequence). V was pared by 2 bases and J by 2 bases, with 12 bases between. This CDR3 spans 15 amino acids. The CDR3 sequence is CASSLTEAGQETQYF. CDR3 DNA sequence: TGTGCCAGCAGCTTAACGGAGGCAGGTCAAGAGACCCAGTACTTC.

This clone was counted once. The chain has TRBV4-2 and TRBJ2-5; 8 bases match TRBD2. This CDR3 comprises 19 residues. V gave up 1 base and J gave up 4 bases; unmatched junction bases: 17. Germline CDR1 is LGHNA and CDR2 is YNFKEQ. In nucleotides, the CDR3 is TGTGCCAGCAGCCAAGTAATGGCGGGGGGCCGACTCGGGGGAGAGACCCAGTACTTC. It codes for CASSQVMAGGRLGGETQYF.

This rearrangement joins TRBV6-5 to TRBJ2-5; D is possibly TRBD2 (5 bases). This CDR3 spans 14 amino acids. The germline CDR1 and CDR2 sequences are MNHEY and SVGAGI. Trimming took off 4 bases at V and 5 bases at J, with 14 bases between the two ends. The CDR3 coding sequence is TGTGCCAGCAGTTGGTCGGGAATCCGGGAGACCCAGTACTTC. Its protein product is CASSWSGIRETQYF.

The chain combines TRBV4-1 with TRBJ1-5, with D possibly TRBD1 on 6 matching bases. This CDR3 spans 13 amino acids. V was shortened by 2 bases and J by 7 bases, with 9 bases between the two germline ends. CDR1 is MGHRA and CDR2 is YSYEKL in the germline V gene. The CDR3 sequence: CASSQTDRQPQHF. The CDR3 DNA follows: TGCGCCAGCAGCCAAACGGACAGACAGCCCCAGCATTTT.

The chain couples TRBV7-2 to TRBJ1-1; the D is unclear. Trimming left V 6 bases short and J 1 base short, with 15 bases between. CDR1 and CDR2 from the germline V gene are SGHTA and FQGNSA. This CDR3 has 15 residues. The CDR3 sequence is CASSSTGVGNTEAFF. In nucleotides, the CDR3 is TGTGCCAGCAGTTCGACGGGTGTAGGGAACACTGAAGCTTTCTTT.

This sequence joins TRBV10-3 and TRBJ2-5; TRBD1 might be the D (5 bases). V lost 10 bases, J lost 4 bases, and 13 bases lay in between. Germline assignment: CDR1 ENHRY and CDR2 SYGVKD. The CDR3 is 12 amino acids. For the CDR3, the DNA is TGTGCCAGCGCGGATCAGGGAGAGACCCAGTACTTC. Translated, it gives CASADQGETQYF.

The rearrangement joins TRBV11-2 to TRBJ1-4; a weak D match, TRBD1 (5 bases). Trimming left V 1 base short and J 6 bases short, with 12 bases between. CDR1 is SGHAT, CDR2 FQNNGV, per germline. The CDR3 is 15 residues long. The chain's CDR3 is CASSLGRRGDEKLFF. The CDR3 nucleotides are TGTGCCAGCAGCTTAGGGCGGCGGGGGGATGAAAAACTGTTTTTT.

The rearrangement uses TRBV5-1 and TRBJ2-2, with D perhaps matching TRBD2 (6 bases). There are 14 residues in the CDR3. Trimming left V 0 bases short and J 8 bases short, with 11 bases between. Germline lookup yields CDR1 SGHRS and CDR2 YFSETQ. CDR3 region: CASSLDGGSGELFF. CDR3 nucleotides: TGCGCCAGCAGCTTGGACGGGGGTTCGGGGGAGCTGTTTTTT.

The chain has TRBV7-9 and TRBJ2-2, with 13 positions matching TRBD2. The CDR3 covers 15 residues. V gave up 5 bases and J gave up 5 bases; unmatched junction bases: 2. The germline V gene encodes CDR1 SEHNR and CDR2 FQNEAQ (reference sequence). The CDR3 here is CASSKTSGGTGELFF. In nucleotides, the CDR3 is TGTGCCAGCAGCAAGACTAGCGGGGGGACCGGGGAGCTGTTTTTT.

This chain joins TRBV19 and TRBJ2-1, with a possible D match to TRBD1 (5 bases). V was pared by 6 bases and J by 4 bases, with 10 bases between. The CDR3 covers 13 residues. Germline CDR1 is LNHDA and CDR2 is SQIVND (reference sequence). As DNA, the CDR3 is TGTGCCAGTAGGATGGGGCTTTACAATGAGCAGTTCTTC. Its translation is CASRMGLYNEQFF.

The rearrangement links TRBV7-2 to TRBJ2-7; D is undetermined. Between the trimmed V and J ends, which lost 0 bases and 5 bases, there was a span of 8 bases. This CDR3 region has 13 residues. CDR1 and CDR2 (germline): SGHTA, FQGNSA. CDR3 sequence: CASSLAGLDEQYF. The CDR3, as DNA: TGTGCCAGCAGCTTAGCCGGGTTAGACGAGCAGTACTTC.

This clone has a single count. V and J are TRBV6-2 or TRBV6-3 and TRBJ1-4; D unclear. The CDR3 consists of 16 residues. Germline CDR1 is MNHEY and CDR2 is SVGEGT. V was trimmed by 5 bases and J by 0 bases, leaving 13 bases between them. CDR3 sequence: CASSGPASATNEKLFF. The CDR3, as DNA: TGTGCCAGCAGTGGGCCAGCTTCGGCAACTAATGAAAAACTGTTTTTT.

V gene TRBV7-9 combines with J gene TRBJ1-4, with 9 bases lining up with TRBD1. Germline V gives CDR1 SEHNR, CDR2 FQNEAQ (reference sequence). V was pared by 1 base and J by 6 bases, with 3 bases of the junction left unmatched. The CDR3 spans 15 residues. CDR3 coding DNA: TGTGCCAGCAGCTTAGGACAGGGGGGGCATGAAAAACTGTTTTTT. Protein: CASSLGQGGHEKLFF.

The chain employs TRBV18 and TRBJ2-2; the D is unclear. CDR3 length: 15 amino acids. V was clipped by 0 bases and J by 2 bases, with 7 bases between them. Looked up from germline, CDR1 is KGHSH and CDR2 is LQKENI. The CDR3 sequence is CASSPPVRNTGELFF. For the CDR3, the DNA is TGTGCCAGCTCACCACCGGTCAGAAACACCGGGGAGCTGTTTTTT.

On this clone: Other DNA sequences in the same sample also yield this CDR3. This chain connects TRBV5-6 to TRBJ1-2, with D maybe TRBD1 (6 bases). Per germline, CDR1 SGHDT and CDR2 YYEEEE. V lost 2 bases and J lost 7, with 6 bases in between. The CDR3 consists of 11 residues. CDR3 amino acids: CASSFRGGYTF. CDR3 nucleotides: TGTGCCAGCAGCTTCAGGGGTGGCTACACCTTC.

The genes are TRBV19 and TRBJ1-1; a possible D gene is TRBD1 (5 bases). V gave up 5 bases and J gave up 7 bases, with 11 bases separating them. CDR3 size: 12 residues. Germline CDR1 and CDR2: LNHDA and SQIVND (reference sequence). In DNA, the CDR3 is TGTGCCAGTAGTCCCAGACAGAATGAAGCTTTCTTT. Translation: CASSPRQNEAFF.